These 15 T cell receptor beta chains came from one sample sequenced in a study of cytomegalovirus exposure and HLA in healthy donors. Profiled with immunoSEQ multiplex PCR; TCRdb holds only in-frame clones, not every one. The repertoire holds a few hundred thousand clones, with 85% to 90% as singletons. Sequencing was performed on PBMCs. The receptors come from a woman aged 18-29 years in good health and CMV-seronegative.

A single count supports this clone. This sequence joins TRBV2 and TRBJ2-2, with 7 positions matching TRBD1. Germline CDR1 SNHLY, CDR2 FYNNEI. The CDR3 has 15 residues. Trimming cost V 7 bases and J 8 bases; bases outside gene matches: 13. CDR3 coding DNA: TGTGCCAGCACAGGGACAGAACCCTTCAATGGGGAGCTGTTTTTT. It specifies CASTGTEPFNGELFF. Complete variable domain (other parts from reference TRBV2 and TRBJ2-2): EPEVTQTPSHQVTQMGQEVILRCVPISNHLYFYWYRQILGQKVEFLVSFYNNEISEKSEIFDDQFSVERPDGSNFTLKIRSTKLEDSAMYFCASTGTEPFNGELFFGEGSRLTVL.

This clone was recorded only once. The chain couples TRBV5-4 to TRBJ1-6; D is unresolved. V was clipped by 2 bases and J by 7 bases, with 7 bases between them. The CDR3 spans 13 residues. Germline loops: CDR1 SGHNT, CDR2 YYREEE (reference sequence). CDR3 residues: CASSLRENSPLHF. As DNA, the CDR3 is TGTGCCAGCAGCTTAAGGGAGAATTCACCCCTCCACTTT. Filled out from reference TRBV5-4 and TRBJ1-6, the complete variable domain reads ETGVTQSPTHLIKTRGQQVTLRCSSQSGHNTVSWYQQALGQGPQFIFQYYREEENGRGNFPPRFSGLQFPNYSSELNVNALELDDSALYLCASSLRENSPLHFGNGTRLTVT.

The CDR3 here is CASGSLDRTEAFF. CDR3 sequence (DNA): TGTGCCAGCGGGTCCTTGGACAGGACTGAAGCTTTCTTT. The rearrangement joins TRBV11-2 to TRBJ1-1; 7 nucleotides agree with TRBD1. CDR1 and CDR2 (germline): SGHAT, FQNNGV. The CDR3 is 13 residues long. The V and J ends lost 8 bases and 5 bases, in that order; junction bases with no gene match: 8.

The CDR3 loop is CASSFWESSKRGPTDTQYF. DNA of the CDR3: TGTGCCAGCAGTTTCTGGGAAAGCTCAAAGCGGGGTCCCACAGATACGCAGTATTTT. The rearrangement uses TRBV28 and TRBJ2-3, with 7 nucleotides matching TRBD2. The CDR3 sequence is 19 residues long. Germline loops: CDR1 MDHEN, CDR2 SYDVKM. Losses at the gene ends were 3 bases for V and 2 bases for J; bases not matched to a gene: 17.

The chain combines TRBV15 with TRBJ2-7, with TRBD2 matching 9 bases. V was clipped by 5 bases and J by 4 bases; unmatched bases: 9. The CDR3 sequence is 15 residues long. Germline-derived CDR1 and CDR2 are LNHNV and YYDKDF (reference sequence). DNA of the CDR3: TGTGCCACCAGCGGTTTCGGACTAGCGAGTTACGAGCAGTACTTC. Its protein product is CATSGFGLASYEQYF. Full variable domain (outside the CDR3, taken from reference TRBV15 and TRBJ2-7): DAMVIQNPRYQVTQFGKPVTLSCSQTLNHNVMYWYQQKSSQAPKLLFHYYDKDFNNEADTPDNFQSRRPNTSFCFLDIRSPGLGDTAMYLCATSGFGLASYEQYFGPGTRLTVT.

The chain combines TRBV7-3 with TRBJ2-2; D call uncertain. Germline V gene sequence: CDR1 SGHTA, CDR2 FQGTGA. CDR3 length equals 17 residues. Trimming removed 3 bases at V and 0 bases at J, with 14 bases between. CDR3 sequence (DNA): TGTGCCAGCAGCTTTTCCCCCCTCGGTACGAACACCGGGGAGCTGTTTTTT. Translating gives CASSFSPLGTNTGELFF.

The chain is built from TRBV5-1 and TRBJ1-2, with TRBD1 matching 7 bases. Germline V CDR1 and CDR2: SGHRS, YFSETQ. The CDR3 covers 14 residues. V lost 4 bases and J lost 5; bases outside the gene matches: 8. The CDR3 region has the DNA TGCGCCAGCAGCGGAACCGGGACAGATTATGGCTACACCTTC. Its protein product is CASSGTGTDYGYTF.

This chain links TRBV29-1 with TRBJ2-3, with unresolved D. The CDR3 covers 12 residues. Per the germline V gene, CDR1 is SQVTM and CDR2 is ANQGSEA. V was shortened by 3 bases and J by 5 bases, with 9 bases between the two germline ends. CDR3 in DNA: TGCAGCGTTGAGTCGGTCGGAGATACGCAGTATTTT. Translation: CSVESVGDTQYF.

This clone appeared once. V usage is TRBV28 and J usage is TRBJ2-7; 11 positions agree with TRBD2. Germline V lookup: CDR1 MDHEN, CDR2 SYDVKM. J gave up 3 bases and V 6 bases, and 7 bases lay outside the gene matches. The CDR3 loop spans 15 amino acids. Here the CDR3 DNA reads TGTGCCAGCAGATTCGGACTAGCGGGTGGCTACGAGCAGTACTTC. Residues: CASRFGLAGGYEQYF.

CDR3 sequence reads: CASTSDRRDQPQHF. The CDR3, as DNA: TGTGCCAGCACATCGGACCGGCGGGATCAGCCCCAGCATTTT. V usage is TRBV2 and J usage is TRBJ1-5; D is ambiguous. The CDR3 contains 14 residues. Germline V gene lookup returns CDR1 SNHLY and CDR2 FYNNEI. With 7 bases removed from V and 5 bases from J, the gap between germline ends came to 15 bases.

The V call is TRBV19, the J call TRBJ2-7, with D possibly being TRBD2 (5 bases). Trimming shortened V by 8 bases and J by 3 bases, and 17 bases separated the two germline ends. This CDR3 spans 14 amino acids. CDR1 is LNHDA, CDR2 SQIVND, per germline (reference sequence). The CDR3 DNA sequence: TGTGCCAGTGCATGGTTTTCTGGAGGCTACGAGCAGTACTTC. This gives the protein CASAWFSGGYEQYF.

The chain carries TRBV18 and TRBJ2-7; D unclear. The germline V gene encodes CDR1 KGHSH and CDR2 LQKENI. The V gene lost 8 bases and the J gene lost 2 bases, with 4 bases spanning the gap. CDR3 length equals 10 residues. The DNA for the CDR3 is TGTGCCAGCCCTCCCTACGAGCAGTACTTC. This translates into CASPPYEQYF.

This clone was picked up a small number of times. The chain has TRBV7-2 and TRBJ1-6; 8 positions match TRBD1. Germline CDR1 and CDR2: SGHTA and FQGNSA. CDR3 size: 14 residues. Germline trimming cut 5 bases from V and 8 bases from J; bases unmatched to any gene: 5. The CDR3 loop is CASSIDRGYSPLHF. DNA for the CDR3: TGTGCCAGCAGCATAGACAGGGGCTATTCACCCCTCCACTTT.

The V gene is TRBV5-1, the J gene TRBJ2-7, with D possibly matching TRBD2 (7 bases). Germline CDR1 and CDR2: SGHRS and YFSETQ. The CDR3 is 16 residues long. The ends were cut back, 3 bases at V and 0 bases at J, with 16 bases in the middle. As DNA, the CDR3 is TGCGCCAGCAGCTGGGGGGGGGCAGGGAGCTCCTACGAGCAGTACTTC. Translating gives CASSWGGAGSSYEQYF.

The V and J genes are TRBV27 and TRBJ2-7; D is possibly TRBD1 (8 bases). Germline V gene sequence: CDR1 MNHEY, CDR2 SMNVEV (reference sequence). Trimming took off 5 bases at V and 6 bases at J, with 23 bases between the two ends. The CDR3 has 16 amino acids. The CDR3 region is CASSRTGSGGSREQYF. The DNA of the CDR3 is TGTGCCAGCAGTAGGACAGGGAGCGGCGGGAGCCGCGAGCAGTACTTC.